The clone carrying this T cell receptor beta chain was counted a few times. CDR3 length: 14 amino acids. CDR1 SGHTA and CDR2 FQGNSA come from the germline V gene. The germline V and J ends were trimmed by 1 base and 2 bases, with 7 bases remaining between them. MiXCR, applied by TCRdb to the RT-PCR reads, yields one record per CDR3 protein. The repertoire holds some 960,000 distinct CDR3 sequences, about a sixth seen once, with 5% to 6.5% in the top ten. These data belong to a study of patients and donors after allogeneic stem cell transplantation. This receptor was identified in a human donor who was either an allogeneic HSCT recipient or a stem cell or donor lymphocyte infusion donor (not recorded which). It is not recorded whose cells these are; they may come from a transplant donor. The gene calls are TRBV7-2 and TRBJ2-3; no clear D. The sequencing sample was made of blood, either unsorted or a sorted T cell fraction (not recorded which). The CDR3 DNA reads as TGTGCCAGCAGCTTAGACCTGAACACAGATACGCAGTATTTT. Amino acid sequence: CASSLDLNTDTQYF. Together with reference TRBV7-2 and TRBJ2-3, the CDR3 gives the full variable domain: GAGVSQSPSNKVTEKGKDVELRCDPISGHTALYWYRQSLGQGLEFLIYFQGNSAPDKSGLPSDRFSAERTGGSVSTLTIQRTQQEDSAVYLCASSLDLNTDTQYFGPGTRLTVL.